The subject of this entry is one T cell receptor (beta chain). Amplification used 60 Vbeta primers and 13 Jbeta primers. Here immunoSEQ multiplex PCR was the method, and the copy in TCRdb shows in-frame clones only, minus some. The table shows 150,000 to 200,000 clones, with approximately 84% occurring only once. This record comes from a study of cytomegalovirus exposure and HLA in healthy donors. Study context: Researchers previously reported finding 90 million to 130 million unique TCR beta sequences from 150 million to 200 million T cells.

CDR3 length: 14 residues. Trimming at V came to 6 bases and at J to 5 bases, leaving 6 bases not matched to a gene. Germline CDR1 is MNHEY and CDR2 is SVGAGI. This TCR was recovered from a man in his fifties or sixties in good health and CMV-seronegative. The chain couples TRBV6-5 to TRBJ1-4; TRBD1 matches at 7 bases. Sequencing was carried out using PBMCs. The CDR3 reads CASSSGTVNEKLFF. The DNA of the CDR3 is TGTGCCAGCAGCTCCGGGACAGTAAATGAAAAACTGTTTTTT.